What follows describes a single T cell receptor beta chain. Per the original data handling: Amplification from reference gene primers served as the basis for estimated nucleated cell counts. TCRdb's copy holds only in-frame clones and misses some; the assay was immunoSEQ multiplex PCR. V and J calls plus clone size are reproduced from that table; the DNA served to infer D and trimming. The table records about 89,000 clones, roughly 74% of them present only once. The sample belongs to a study of blood T cell repertoires in COVID-19. About the study: Some COVID-19 samples were acute and others convalescent; all came from the United States, Italy and Spain.

Seattle participants joined during active infection and were tracked over time. This CDR3 has 13 amino acids. Trimming shortened V by 8 bases and J by 7 bases, and 17 bases separated the two germline ends. Germline values: CDR1 LNHDA, CDR2 SQIVND (reference sequence). The sample taken for sequencing was peripheral blood. This sequence originates from a man aged 65-85 years with COVID-19, enrolled during active disease. The rearrangement links TRBV19 to TRBJ1-1; D remains ambiguous. CDR3 residues: CASCDRPGDEAFF. CDR3 sequence (DNA): TGTGCCAGTTGTGACCGTCCAGGTGATGAAGCTTTCTTT.